This T cell receptor beta chain was retrieved from a study of CXCR3-negative and CXCR3-positive naive CD8 T cells. Worth noting for this clonotype: Its antigen is as yet unknown.

The CDR3 extends over 15 amino acids. Germline V CDR1 and CDR2: LGHNA, YNFKEQ. Overall study findings and caveats: Both naive subsets, CXCR3-negative and CXCR3-positive, displayed similar TRBV-TRBJ usage, unlike memory cells.

The authors prepared UMI-labeled TRB cDNA libraries by 5' RACE. From the 5' RACE reads, TCRdb lists one entry per CDR3 protein and no DNA. Its listing shows tens of thousands of distinct CDR3 sequences. Material: naive CXCR3- CD8+ T cells from blood. As to subset: CD45RO-CCR7+CD27+CD95- naive CD8+ T cells lacking CXCR3 (TNR3-). The source is a human donor in good health. Some clones in this sample may be carry-over from other donors' samples. The genes are TRBV4-2 and TRBJ2-7. CDR3 region: CASSQEWEQSYEQYF.